Listed below are T cell receptor beta chains from one sample, sequenced in a study of T cells in localized non-small cell lung cancer. TCRdb keeps only in-frame clones here, not all; method: immunoSEQ multiplex PCR. This table has approximately 47,000 clones, around 87% appearing once. This specimen was PBMCs, taken before any cancer treatment. All receptors derive from a man aged 35 to 70 with stage II lung adenocarcinoma. CDR3s include the opening cysteine and the closing phenylalanine or tryptophan. Fields, in order: D gene, clone size, J gene, V gene, CDR3 protein, CDR3 DNA. A D gene is named only where the DNA matches it firmly. Expanded clones are given a class, and other clones once, few, many or no size at all.

>TRBD1|-|TRBJ1-6|TRBV27
CASSFLRSDRYLPPLHF
TGTGCCAGCAGTTTCCTCAGATCGGACAGGTACTTGCCACCCCTCCACTTT
>-|-|TRBJ1-5|TRBV6-5
CASQDGYSNQPQHF
TGTGCCAGCCAGGACGGTTATAGCAATCAGCCCCAGCATTTT
>-|-|TRBJ2-1|TRBV21-1
CASRIDRQGMIFAYNEQFF
TGTGCCAGCCGGATCGATAGACAGGGTATGATTTTCGCCTACAATGAGCAGTTCTTC
>TRBD1|few|TRBJ1-6|TRBV6-1
CASRTGGRVISPLHF
TGTGCCAGCAGAACAGGGGGCCGGGTTATTTCACCCCTCCACTTT
>TRBD2|-|TRBJ2-2|TRBV11-2
CASSLLAGTGELFF
TGTGCCAGCAGCTTACTAGCGGGGACCGGGGAGCTGTTTTTT
>-|-|TRBJ1-3|TRBV5-8
CASSLGVNDYSGNTIYF
TGTGCCAGCAGCTTGGGGGTTAATGACTACTCTGGAAACACCATATATTTT
>TRBD1|-|TRBJ1-1|TRBV28
CASILSTGGDTEAFF
TGTGCCAGCATCCTCTCGACAGGGGGAGACACTGAAGCTTTCTTT
>-|-|TRBJ2-1|TRBV7-9
CASSLDLVSYNEQFF
TGTGCCAGCAGCTTAGATCTAGTGTCCTACAATGAGCAGTTCTTC
>TRBD2|-|TRBJ2-3|TRBV7-8
CASSLALAGGTDTQYF
TGTGCCAGCAGCTTAGCACTAGCGGGGGGGACAGATACGCAGTATTTT
>-|-|TRBJ1-2|TRBV27
CASSYLGGIYGYTF
TGTGCCAGCAGTTATTTGGGGGGGATCTATGGCTACACCTTC
>-|once|TRBJ1-1|TRBV29-1
CSVFLREGTEAFF
TGCAGCGTTTTCCTCAGGGAGGGCACTGAAGCTTTCTTT
>-|-|TRBJ2-7|TRBV9
CASSLRTPVSSYEQYF
TGTGCCAGCAGCCTACGGACCCCTGTCAGCTCCTACGAGCAGTACTTC
>-|medium-sized|TRBJ1-5|TRBV2
CASSEEGGLWPQHF
TGTGCCAGCAGTGAAGAGGGGGGACTTTGGCCCCAGCATTTT
>TRBD1|few|TRBJ1-2|TRBV7-3
CASSLLEDRAVYGYTF
TGTGCCAGCAGCTTACTTGAGGACAGGGCAGTCTATGGCTACACCTTC
>-|-|TRBJ2-1|TRBV5-1
CASSLDRDYNEQFF
TGCGCCAGCAGCTTGGATCGAGACTACAATGAGCAGTTCTTC
>-|-|TRBJ1-2|TRBV6-5
CASSGEQTGCGYTF
TGTGCCAGCAGTGGCGAGCAAACAGGTTGTGGCTACACCTTC
>TRBD2|-|TRBJ2-3|TRBV4-1
CASSRTSGGRDTQYF
TGCGCCAGCAGCCGGACTAGCGGGGGACGGGATACGCAGTATTTT
>TRBD1|-|TRBJ2-5|TRBV5-1
CASSPGQNQETQYF
TGCGCCAGCAGCCCGGGACAGAATCAAGAGACCCAGTACTTC
>-|-|TRBJ2-3|TRBV7-2
CASSLGLSDTQYF
TGTGCCAGCAGCTTAGGGTTATCAGATACGCAGTATTTT
>-|-|TRBJ1-1|TRBV2
CASGAGYNTEAFF
TGTGCCAGCGGAGCAGGGTACAACACTGAAGCTTTCTTT
>-|-|TRBJ2-3|TRBV11-2
CASSPRPAGGLTDTQYF
TGTGCCAGCAGCCCTCGTCCAGCCGGAGGCCTCACAGATACGCAGTATTTT
>-|-|TRBJ1-1|TRBV5-1
CASSQTVNTEAFF
TGCGCCAGCAGCCAGACGGTGAACACTGAAGCTTTCTTT
>TRBD1|-|TRBJ2-7|TRBV30
CAWSVRTGRRDSYEQYF
TGTGCCTGGAGTGTTAGGACAGGTCGACGGGACTCCTACGAGCAGTACTTC
>-|few|TRBJ2-5|TRBV7-8
CASSIRTVQETQYF
TGTGCCAGCAGCATACGGACAGTCCAAGAGACCCAGTACTTC
>TRBD1|-|TRBJ2-7|TRBV6-5
CASSYYSGTGSHEQYF
TGTGCCAGCAGTTACTATTCCGGGACAGGGTCCCACGAGCAGTACTTC
>-|-|TRBJ2-1|TRBV21-1
CASSKGLRSRNEQFF
TGTGCCAGCAGCAAAGGGCTTCGGTCGCGGAATGAGCAGTTCTTC
>TRBD2|-|TRBJ2-3|TRBV6-1
CASSEGLAGVLTDTQYF
TGTGCCAGCAGTGAGGGGCTAGCGGGTGTTCTCACAGATACGCAGTATTTT
>TRBD2|-|TRBJ2-5|TRBV4-1
CASSQEAAAGETQYF
TGCGCCAGCAGCCAAGAGGCGGCAGCGGGGGAGACCCAGTACTTC
>-|-|TRBJ2-5|TRBV6-1
CASSDMTEYQETQYF
TGTGCCAGCAGTGATATGACAGAATACCAAGAGACCCAGTACTTC
>TRBD1|once|TRBJ2-3|TRBV19
CASSQGGTDTQYF
TGTGCCAGTAGTCAGGGGGGCACAGATACGCAGTATTTT
>-|-|TRBJ2-1|TRBV19
CASSFTGTQEGEQFF
TGTGCCAGTAGTTTTACCGGGACTCAAGAAGGTGAGCAGTTCTTC
>-|-|TRBJ2-7|TRBV5-5
CASSLGPLNYEQYF
TGTGCCAGCAGCTTGGGTCCCCTGAACTACGAGCAGTACTTC
>TRBD1|-|TRBJ1-1|TRBV4-1
CASSRQDRVTTEAFF
TGCGCCAGCAGCCGCCAGGACAGGGTGACGACTGAAGCTTTCTTT